Here is one T cell receptor (beta chain) with its context. V shed 5 bases and J shed 4 bases, with 12 bases lying between them. From germline, CDR1 is SGHTA and CDR2 FQGNSA. The CDR3 is 14 residues long. Per the study methods: Researchers report that nucleated cell counts were estimated from reference gene primer amplification. The data were produced by immunoSEQ multiplex PCR, yet TCRdb's version contains in-frame clones alone and is incomplete. The D gene and trimming were derived from the DNA, and the V and J assignments and clone size from that table. Among a few hundred thousand clones listed, around 90% were seen once. The data derive from a study of blood T cell repertoires in COVID-19. Living in 24 US areas, the participants were between roughly 18 and 95 years of age. Clinical history reported by participants formed the basis on which cohorts were assigned. Recovered Cohort 3 donors showed two negative PCRs, clearance, or symptom resolution.

The rearrangement links TRBV7-2 to TRBJ1-5; possible D gene TRBD1, 6 bases. The sequenced material came from PBMCs or T cells enriched from blood (not recorded which). This TCR came from a woman aged 45-59 years who had recovered from COVID-19. The CDR3 region has the DNA TGTGCCAGCAGCAACCAAGGACAGAATCAGCCCCAGCATTTT. Translated, it gives CASSNQGQNQPQHF.